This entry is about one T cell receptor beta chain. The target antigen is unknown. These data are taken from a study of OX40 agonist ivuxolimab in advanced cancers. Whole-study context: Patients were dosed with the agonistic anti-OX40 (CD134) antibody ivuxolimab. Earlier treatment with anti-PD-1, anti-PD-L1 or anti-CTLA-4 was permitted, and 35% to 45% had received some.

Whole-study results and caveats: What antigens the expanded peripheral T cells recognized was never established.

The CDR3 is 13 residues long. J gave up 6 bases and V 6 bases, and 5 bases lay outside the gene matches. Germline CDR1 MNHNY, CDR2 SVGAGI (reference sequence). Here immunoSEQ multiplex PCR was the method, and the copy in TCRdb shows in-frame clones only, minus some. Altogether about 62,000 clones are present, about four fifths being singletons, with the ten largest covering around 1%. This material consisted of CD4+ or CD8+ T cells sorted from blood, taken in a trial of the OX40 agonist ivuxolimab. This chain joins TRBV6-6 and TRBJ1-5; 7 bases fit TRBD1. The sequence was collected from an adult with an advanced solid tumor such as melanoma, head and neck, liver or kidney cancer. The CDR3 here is CASSTGVAQPQHF. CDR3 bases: TGTGCCAGCAGCACAGGGGTGGCTCAGCCCCAGCATTTT.